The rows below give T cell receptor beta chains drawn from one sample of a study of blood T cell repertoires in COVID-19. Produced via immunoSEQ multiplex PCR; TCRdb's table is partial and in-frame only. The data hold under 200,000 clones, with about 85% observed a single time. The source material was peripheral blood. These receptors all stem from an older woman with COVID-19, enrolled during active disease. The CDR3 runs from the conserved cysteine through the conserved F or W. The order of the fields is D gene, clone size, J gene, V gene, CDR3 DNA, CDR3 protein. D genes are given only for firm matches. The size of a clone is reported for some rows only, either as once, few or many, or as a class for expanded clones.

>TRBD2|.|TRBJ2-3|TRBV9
TGTGCCAGCACAAATAGCGGGAGGGGGGCAGATACGCAGTATTTT
CASTNSGRGADTQYF
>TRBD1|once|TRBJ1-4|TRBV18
TGTGCCAGCTCACCGTCAGGGGGAAGGAATGAAAAACTGTTTTTT
CASSPSGGRNEKLFF
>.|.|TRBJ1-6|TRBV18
TGTGCCAGCTCATTGGACAGAATAGGCTATAATTCACCCCTCCACTTT
CASSLDRIGYNSPLHF
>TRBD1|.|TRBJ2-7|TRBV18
TGTGCCAGCTCACCAGAAGGACAGGAGTCCTACGAGCAGTACTTC
CASSPEGQESYEQYF
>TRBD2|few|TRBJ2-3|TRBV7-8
TGTGCCAGCAGCTTAGAATATAGCGGGAGGACTCATACGCAGTATTTT
CASSLEYSGRTHTQYF
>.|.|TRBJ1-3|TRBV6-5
TGTGCCAGCAGTAGCATACCGAGCTCTGGAAACACCATATATTTT
CASSSIPSSGNTIYF
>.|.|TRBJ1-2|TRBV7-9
TGTGCCAGCAGCCCTCAGGGGAACTATGGCTACACCTTC
CASSPQGNYGYTF
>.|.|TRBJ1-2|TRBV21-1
TGTGCCGGCTTACGACAGAGGAACTATGGCTACACCTTC
CAGLRQRNYGYTF
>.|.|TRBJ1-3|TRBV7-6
TGTGCCAGCAGCTCCGGTGTGGGGCCCGGAAACACCATATATTTT
CASSSGVGPGNTIYF
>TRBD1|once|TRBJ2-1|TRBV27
TGTGGTACCGGGACAGGGGGACAGAGCTCCTACAATGAGCAGTTCTTC
CGTGTGGQSSYNEQFF
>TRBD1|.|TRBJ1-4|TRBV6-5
TGTGCCAGCAGGTCGGGACAGGCCCTGTTTTTT
CASRSGQALFF
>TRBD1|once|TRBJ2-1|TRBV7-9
TGTGCCAGCAGCCCAGGGGACAGACCATCTGACAATGAGCAGTTCTTC
CASSPGDRPSDNEQFF
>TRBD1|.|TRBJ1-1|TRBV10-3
TGTGCCATGGCGGGACAGGGGTTCACTGAAGCTTTCTTT
CAMAGQGFTEAFF
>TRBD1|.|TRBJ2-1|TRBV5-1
TGCGCCAGCAGGTCCGGGACAGGGGGCTACAATGAGCAGTTCTTC
CASRSGTGGYNEQFF
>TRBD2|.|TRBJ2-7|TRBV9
TGTGCCAGCAGCGTAGGCAGCGGGGGACCCTACGAGCAGTACTTC
CASSVGSGGPYEQYF
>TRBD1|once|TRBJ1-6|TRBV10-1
TGCGCCAGATATGGGGGACAGGAAAATTCACCCCTCCACTTT
CARYGGQENSPLHF
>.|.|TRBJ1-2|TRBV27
TGTGCCAGCAGTTTGGGAGGGTTCGGCTATGGCTACACCTTC
CASSLGGFGYGYTF
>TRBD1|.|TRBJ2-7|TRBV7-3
TGTGCCAGCAGCCGGGACAGGTTCTACGAGCAGTACTTC
CASSRDRFYEQYF
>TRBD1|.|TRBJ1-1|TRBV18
TGTGCCAGCTCACCCCTGACAGGGCTGAACACTGAAGCTTTCTTT
CASSPLTGLNTEAFF
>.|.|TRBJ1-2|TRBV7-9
TGTGCCAGCAGCTTAGCCGGGGGGAACTATGGCTACACCTTC
CASSLAGGNYGYTF
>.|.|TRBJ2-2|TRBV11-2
TGTGCCAGCAGCCCCGGGGACTTCCTAGGCACCGGGGAGCTGTTTTTT
CASSPGDFLGTGELFF
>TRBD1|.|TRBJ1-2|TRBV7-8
TGTGCCAGCAGCATGGGACAGGTATCGATTTATGGCTACACCTTC
CASSMGQVSIYGYTF
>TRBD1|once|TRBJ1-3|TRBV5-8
TGTGCCAGCAGCGCAACAGGGGTCGGTGTGGACACCATATATTTT
CASSATGVGVDTIYF
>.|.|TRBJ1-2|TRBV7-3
TGTGCCAGCAGCTTTAGGTCAGGGGATGGCTACACCTTC
CASSFRSGDGYTF
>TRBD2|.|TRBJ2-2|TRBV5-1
TGCGCCAGCAGCATTCTAGCGGGAGAGCTCGGGGAGCTGTTTTTT
CASSILAGELGELFF
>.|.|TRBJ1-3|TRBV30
TGTGCCTGGAGTGTACGGGATGGAAACACCATATATTTT
CAWSVRDGNTIYF
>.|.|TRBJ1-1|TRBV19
TGTGCCAGTAGTTGGGGGACTATGAACACTGAAGCTTTCTTT
CASSWGTMNTEAFF
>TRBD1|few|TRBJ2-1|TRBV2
TGTGCCAGCGTGGAGGGACAGGGGCCGAGGAATGAGCAGTTCTTC
CASVEGQGPRNEQFF
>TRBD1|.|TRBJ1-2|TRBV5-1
TGCGCCAGCAGCCCGGGACAGGGGTACGATGGCTACACCTTC
CASSPGQGYDGYTF
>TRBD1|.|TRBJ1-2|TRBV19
TGTGCCAGTAGTACACCGGGACAGGGTTCGTATGGCTACACCTTC
CASSTPGQGSYGYTF
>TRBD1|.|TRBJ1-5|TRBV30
TGTGCCTGGACCCGTCGGACAGGCGGCAATCAGCCCCAGCATTTT
CAWTRRTGGNQPQHF
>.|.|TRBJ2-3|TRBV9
TGTGCCAGCAGCCCGACCCCAGGAACAGATACGCAGTATTTT
CASSPTPGTDTQYF
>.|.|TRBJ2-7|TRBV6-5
TGTGCCAGCAGTTTACTCGGGGTAACCGAGCAGTACTTC
CASSLLGVTEQYF
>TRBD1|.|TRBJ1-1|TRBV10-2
TGCGCCAGCAGTGAGTTGGGGGGACAGGGGGAAGCTTTCTTT
CASSELGGQGEAFF
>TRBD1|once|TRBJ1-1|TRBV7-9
TGTGCCAGCAGCCAAAGACAGGGAGGCACTGAAGCTTTCTTT
CASSQRQGGTEAFF
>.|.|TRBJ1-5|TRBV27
TGTGCCAGCAGTTTGGAGGGCAGGGCTAATCAGCCCCAGCATTTT
CASSLEGRANQPQHF
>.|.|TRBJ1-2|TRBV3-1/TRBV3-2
TGTGCCAGCAGCCAGCCAGGGAACTATGGCTACACCTTC
CASSQPGNYGYTF
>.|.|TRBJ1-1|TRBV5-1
TGCGCCAGCAGCGCACAGGGTATCATTACTGAAGCTTTCTTT
CASSAQGIITEAFF
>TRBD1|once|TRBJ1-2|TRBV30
TGTGCCTGGACTGGACAGGGGGGTGGCTACACCTTC
CAWTGQGGGYTF
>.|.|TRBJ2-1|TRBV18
TGTGCCAGCTCACCATTACAGGGTGAGAGCTCCTACAATGAGCAGTTCTTC
CASSPLQGESSYNEQFF
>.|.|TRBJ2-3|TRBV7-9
TGTGCCAGCAGCATAGCGGAAGGGGGCTGGGATACGCAGTATTTT
CASSIAEGGWDTQYF